The T cell receptor delta chain described here comes from a study of Vδ1+ human thymocytes. V lost 2 bases to trimming and J lost 3 bases; unmatched junction nucleotides: 24. CDR3 length: 22 amino acids. Germline CDR1 reads TSWWSYY; CDR2 reads QGS. Purity of the sorted Vdelta1+ thymocytes ranged from 98% to 99.6%. Study observations and caveats: Highly polyclonal TRG and TRD repertoires with Gaussian CDR3 length distributions appeared in thymus. Bulk repertoire data may be misinterpreted because of unexpected Vdelta2 sequences.

This clone has just a few counts. What it binds is not known. Sequences come from RNA converted to cDNA by reverse transcription. Pooled V-gene forward primers with one constant-region reverse primer generated the CDR3 amplicons by multiplex PCR. TCRdb repeated clone calling on the multiplex PCR reads with CATT. The sample records 50,000 to 60,000 delta-chain clones, roughly 15% being singletons. What was sequenced was Vdelta1+ gamma-delta thymocytes from the thymus. Subset meaning: FACS-sorted CD3+ TCRalphabeta- TCRVdelta1+ TCRVdelta2- thymocytes. The chain links TRDV1 to TRDJ1; the match to TRDD3 covers 10 bases. This receptor was obtained from a girl less than two years old who had congenital heart surgery. The CDR3 nucleotides are TGTGCTCTTGGGGAAGTCCCTCCGGGTTTAATAGGTCTGGGGGATAAGGCCGATAAACTCATCTTT. It translates to CALGEVPPGLIGLGDKADKLIF.